This T cell receptor beta chain was sequenced in a study of spatial heterogeneity in lung cancer. Study information: Any follow-up PBMC samples that were available went on to be sequenced, and the median time to follow-up was roughly 2 years after resection.

This clonotype has only one observation. Sample time point: blood at routine non-recurrence follow-up after resection. All TCR cDNA molecules were individually tagged with a unique molecular identifier. TCRdb reanalysed the 5' RACE reads using MiXCR and keeps one entry per CDR3 protein. The table records 43,000 or so distinct CDR3 sequences, approximately 10% of them present only once. V trimming: 6 bases; J trimming: 0 bases; junction bases outside the gene matches: 8. Germline values: CDR1 SQVTM, CDR2 ANQGSEA. The length of the CDR3 is 15 residues. Sequenced material: PBMCs, taken at follow-up. The V call is TRBV29-1, the J call TRBJ1-1, with 9 nucleotides matching TRBD1. The sequence was obtained from a male donor with early-stage non-small cell lung cancer. The CDR3 nucleotides read TGCAGCGTGGCGCCGGGACAGGGCCTGAACACTGAAGCTTTCTTT. This codes for CSVAPGQGLNTEAFF.